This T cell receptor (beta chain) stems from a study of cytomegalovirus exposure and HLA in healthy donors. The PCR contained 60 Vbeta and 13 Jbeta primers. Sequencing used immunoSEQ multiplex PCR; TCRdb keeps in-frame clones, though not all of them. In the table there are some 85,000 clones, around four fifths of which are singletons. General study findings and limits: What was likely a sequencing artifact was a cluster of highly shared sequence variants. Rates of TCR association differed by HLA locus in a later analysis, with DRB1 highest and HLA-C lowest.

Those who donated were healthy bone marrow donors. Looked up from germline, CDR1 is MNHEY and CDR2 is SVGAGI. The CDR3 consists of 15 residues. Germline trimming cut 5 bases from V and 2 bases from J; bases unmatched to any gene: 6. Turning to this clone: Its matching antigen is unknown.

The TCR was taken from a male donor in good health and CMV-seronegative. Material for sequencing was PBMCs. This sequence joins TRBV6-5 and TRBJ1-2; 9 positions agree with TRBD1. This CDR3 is CASSPGQGMNYGYTF. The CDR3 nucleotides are TGTGCCAGCAGTCCAGGACAGGGGATGAACTATGGCTACACCTTC.